The sequence of this TCR beta chain was determined in a study of blood T cell repertoires in COVID-19. Study-level information: In each case, the material was cDNA or gDNA derived from T cells, B-cell-depleted T cells, or PBMCs.

CDR1 and CDR2 from the germline V gene are SNHLY and FYNNEI. The CDR3 has 14 amino acids. V was pared by 1 base and J by 7 bases, with 14 bases between. All enrollees were about 18 to 90 years old and from 25 or so US areas. Authors' analysis steps: Quantification of nucleated cells was approximated via reference gene primer amplification. Some clones are missing from TCRdb's copy, which holds only in-frame ones; the method was immunoSEQ multiplex PCR. The DNA gave D and trimming, while V, J and clone size come from that table. The data contain about 320,000 clones, roughly 85% of them singletons. Sequencing was carried out using PBMCs or T cells enriched from blood (not recorded which). The chain carries TRBV2 and TRBJ2-7; D may be TRBD2 (6 bases). This clonotype originated in a woman aged 25 to 39 who had been exposed to COVID-19. The CDR3 protein is CASSEVPAEGEQYF. CDR3 nucleotide sequence: TGTGCCAGCAGTGAAGTGCCCGCGGAGGGGGAGCAGTACTTC.